The entry below gives a single TCR beta chain sequence along with its context. Its antigen is undetermined. Ten milliliters of peripheral blood were drawn from each donor. A second roughly 6 to 12 cycle PCR used barcoded and J-beta primers. Each cDNA molecule carried a tag from a template-switch adaptor that contained 12 random nucleotides. TCRdb fed the 5' RACE reads into MiXCR, producing one record per CDR3 protein. The sample lists roughly 1.6 million distinct CDR3 sequences, about 31% occurring once. The data derive from a study of blood T cells in healthy people across ages. General observations from the study: Changes in expanded clonotypes were possibly confounded, as the CMV status of donors was unknown.

CDR1 is MNHNS, CDR2 SASEGT, per germline. This CDR3 has 15 amino acids. J lost 3 bases, V lost 5 bases, and 10 bases had no gene match. Sequenced sample: blood. This receptor was obtained from a woman aged 25 to 39 in good health. The chain has TRBV6-1 and TRBJ2-7; 7 nucleotides match TRBD2. CDR3 sequence (DNA): TGTGCCAGCAGTACAAGCGGGACTCAGAGCTACGAGCAGTACTTC. Translation gives CASSTSGTQSYEQYF.